This T cell receptor (beta chain) appears in the sequencing data of a study of T cell repertoires in cytomegalovirus infection. About the research overall: Public signatures in TCR beta pointed to CMV infection and matching HLA type.

This clonotype occurred many times. The target antigen is unknown. The CDR3 has 16 residues. Germline CDR1 and CDR2: MDHEN and SYDVKM. The ends were cut back, 8 bases at V and 2 bases at J, with 19 bases in the middle. Study outcomes and limitations: Cumulative frequency (of public TCR beta family members) identified carriers of CMV plus the relevant HLA.

In TCRdb, the reads were re-called with MiXCR into one record per CDR3 protein. The sample lists fewer than 200,000 distinct CDR3 sequences; approximately 15% were seen once. The chain carries TRBV28 and TRBJ1-5, with D possibly matching TRBD1 (5 bases). Sequenced: PBMCs. The clonotype comes from a human donor in good health (CMV status not recorded). Some clones in this sample may be carry-over from other donors' samples. The CDR3 here is CASAGPRRSGNQPQHF. The CDR3 DNA follows: TGTGCCAGCGCGGGACCCCGGAGGAGTGGCAATCAGCCCCAGCATTTT.